One TCR beta chain is described in this entry. The sample contains more than one DNA sequence encoding this CDR3. This CDR3 spans 15 amino acids. V lost 1 base, J lost 7 bases, and 7 bases stayed unmatched. The germline V gene encodes CDR1 LNHDA and CDR2 SQIVND (reference sequence). The sample comes from a study of T cell changes during pregnancy in multiple sclerosis. Generated by immunoSEQ multiplex PCR, the TCRdb table keeps only in-frame clones and is missing some. The sample records over 55,000 clones, around 92% being singletons. The chain has TRBV19 and TRBJ1-5; 7 bases match TRBD1. The sequencing here drew on CD8+ T cells from peripheral blood mononuclear cells, taken in the third trimester of pregnancy. The sequence was obtained from a female donor in good health, enrolled as a control in a pregnancy study. CDR3 sequence: CASSIGQGGNQPQHF. CDR3 DNA: TGTGCCAGTAGTATAGGACAGGGAGGTAACCAGCCCCAGCATTTT.